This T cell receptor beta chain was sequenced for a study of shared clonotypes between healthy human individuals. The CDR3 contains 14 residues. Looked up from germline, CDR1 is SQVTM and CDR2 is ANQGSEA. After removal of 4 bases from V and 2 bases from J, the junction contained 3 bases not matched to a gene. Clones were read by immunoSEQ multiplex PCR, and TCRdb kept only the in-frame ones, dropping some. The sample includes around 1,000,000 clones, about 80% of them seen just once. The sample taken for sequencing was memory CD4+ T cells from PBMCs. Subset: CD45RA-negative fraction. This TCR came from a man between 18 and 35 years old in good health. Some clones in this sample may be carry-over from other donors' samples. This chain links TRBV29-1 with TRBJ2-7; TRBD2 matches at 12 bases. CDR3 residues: CSVGGLAGTYEQYF. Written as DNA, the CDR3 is TGCAGCGTTGGGGGACTAGCGGGTACCTACGAGCAGTACTTC.